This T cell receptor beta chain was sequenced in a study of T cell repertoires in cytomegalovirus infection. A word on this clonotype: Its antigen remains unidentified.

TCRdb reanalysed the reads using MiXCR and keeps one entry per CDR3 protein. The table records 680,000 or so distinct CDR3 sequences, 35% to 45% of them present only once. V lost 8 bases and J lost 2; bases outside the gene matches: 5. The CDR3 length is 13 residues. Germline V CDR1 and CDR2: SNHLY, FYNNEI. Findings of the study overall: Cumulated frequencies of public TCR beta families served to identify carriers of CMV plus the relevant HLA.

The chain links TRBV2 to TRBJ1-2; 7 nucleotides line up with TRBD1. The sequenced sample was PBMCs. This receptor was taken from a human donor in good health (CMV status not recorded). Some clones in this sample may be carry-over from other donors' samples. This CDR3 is CASYQGVNYGYTF. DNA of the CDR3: TGTGCCAGCTACCAGGGGGTAAACTATGGCTACACCTTC.